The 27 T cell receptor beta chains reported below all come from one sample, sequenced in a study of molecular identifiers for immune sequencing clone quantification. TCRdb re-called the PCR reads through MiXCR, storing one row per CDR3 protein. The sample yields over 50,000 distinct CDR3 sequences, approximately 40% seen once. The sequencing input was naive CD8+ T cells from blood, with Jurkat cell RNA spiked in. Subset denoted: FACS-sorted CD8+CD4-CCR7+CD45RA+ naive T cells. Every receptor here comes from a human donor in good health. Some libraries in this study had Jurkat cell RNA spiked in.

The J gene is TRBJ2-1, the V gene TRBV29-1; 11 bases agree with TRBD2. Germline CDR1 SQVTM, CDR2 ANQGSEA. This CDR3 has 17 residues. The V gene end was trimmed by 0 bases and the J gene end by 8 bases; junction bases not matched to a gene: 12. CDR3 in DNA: TGCAGCGTTGAAGATTACACTAGCGGGAGTTGGTCTTATGAGCAGTTCTTC. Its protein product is CSVEDYTSGSWSYEQFF.

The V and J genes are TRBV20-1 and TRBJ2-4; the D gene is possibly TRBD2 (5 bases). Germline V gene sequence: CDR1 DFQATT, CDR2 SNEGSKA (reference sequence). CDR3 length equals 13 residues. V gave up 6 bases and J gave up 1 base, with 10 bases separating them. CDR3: CSASGEAKNIQYF. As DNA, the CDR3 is TGCAGTGCATCCGGGGAGGCCAAAAACATTCAGTACTTC.

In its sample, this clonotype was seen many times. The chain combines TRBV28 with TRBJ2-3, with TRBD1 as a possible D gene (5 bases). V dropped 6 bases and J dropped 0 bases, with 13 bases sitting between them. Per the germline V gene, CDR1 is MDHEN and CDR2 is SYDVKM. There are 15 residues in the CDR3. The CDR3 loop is CASRGWGRSTDTQYF. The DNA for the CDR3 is TGTGCCAGCAGGGGGTGGGGCCGTAGCACAGATACGCAGTATTTT.

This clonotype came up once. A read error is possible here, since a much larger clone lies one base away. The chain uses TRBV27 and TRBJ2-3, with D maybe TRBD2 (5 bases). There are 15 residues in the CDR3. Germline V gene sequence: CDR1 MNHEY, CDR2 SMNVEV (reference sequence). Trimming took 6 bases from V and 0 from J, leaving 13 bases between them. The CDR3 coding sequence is TGTGCCAGCAGATTGGAACGGGGTAGCACAGATACGCAGTATTTT. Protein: CASRLERGSTDTQYF.

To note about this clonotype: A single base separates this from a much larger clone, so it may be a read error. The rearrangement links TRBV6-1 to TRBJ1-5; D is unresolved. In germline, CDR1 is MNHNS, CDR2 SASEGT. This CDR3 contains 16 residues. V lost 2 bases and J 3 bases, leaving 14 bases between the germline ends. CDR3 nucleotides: TGTGCCAGCAGTGAACGATACCTAGCTCCCAATCAGCCCCAGCATTTT. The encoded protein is CASSERYLAPNQPQHF.

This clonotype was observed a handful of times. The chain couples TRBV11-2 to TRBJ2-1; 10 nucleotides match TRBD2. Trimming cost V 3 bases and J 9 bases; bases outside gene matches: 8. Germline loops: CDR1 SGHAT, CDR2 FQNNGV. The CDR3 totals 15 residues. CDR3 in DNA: TGTGCCAGCAGCTTTCCCGGGACTAGCGTAGTTGAGCAGTTCTTC. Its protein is CASSFPGTSVVEQFF. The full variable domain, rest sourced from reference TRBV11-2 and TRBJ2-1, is EAGVAQSPRYKIIEKRQSVAFWCNPISGHATLYWYQQILGQGPKLLIQFQNNGVVDDSQLPKDRFSAERLKGVDSTLKIQPAKLEDSAVYLCASSFPGTSVVEQFFGPGTRLTVL.

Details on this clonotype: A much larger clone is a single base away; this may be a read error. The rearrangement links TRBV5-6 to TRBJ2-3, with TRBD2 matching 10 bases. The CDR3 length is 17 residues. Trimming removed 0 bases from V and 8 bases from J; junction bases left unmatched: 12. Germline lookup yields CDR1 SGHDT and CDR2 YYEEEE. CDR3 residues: CASSLAQSSGSLGTQYF. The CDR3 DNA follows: TGTGCCAGCAGCTTGGCCCAATCTAGCGGGAGTTTGGGTACGCAGTATTTT.

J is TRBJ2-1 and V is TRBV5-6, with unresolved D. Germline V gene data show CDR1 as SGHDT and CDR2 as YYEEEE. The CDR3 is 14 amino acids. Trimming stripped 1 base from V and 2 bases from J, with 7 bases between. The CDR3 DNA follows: TGTGCCAGCAGCTTGTGGGGTCCCTACAATGAGCAGTTCTTC. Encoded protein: CASSLWGPYNEQFF.

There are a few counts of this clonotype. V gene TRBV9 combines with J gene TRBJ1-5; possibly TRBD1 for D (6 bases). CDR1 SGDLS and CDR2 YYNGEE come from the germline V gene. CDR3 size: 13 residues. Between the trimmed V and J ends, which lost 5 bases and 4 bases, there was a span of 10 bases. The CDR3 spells CASSSQGNQPQHF. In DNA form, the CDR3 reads TGTGCCAGCAGTTCACAGGGAAATCAGCCCCAGCATTTT.

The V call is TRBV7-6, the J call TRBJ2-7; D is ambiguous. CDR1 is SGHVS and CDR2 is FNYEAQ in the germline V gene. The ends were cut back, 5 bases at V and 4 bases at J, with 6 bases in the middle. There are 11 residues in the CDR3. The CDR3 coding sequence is TGTGCCAGCAGCGGTGATTACGAGCAGTACTTC. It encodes CASSGDYEQYF.

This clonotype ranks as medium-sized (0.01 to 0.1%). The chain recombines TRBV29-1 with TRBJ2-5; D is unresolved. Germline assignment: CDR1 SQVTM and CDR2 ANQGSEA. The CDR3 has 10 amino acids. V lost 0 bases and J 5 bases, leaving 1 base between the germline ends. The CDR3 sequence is CSVEDETQYF. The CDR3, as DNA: TGCAGCGTTGAAGACGAGACCCAGTACTTC.

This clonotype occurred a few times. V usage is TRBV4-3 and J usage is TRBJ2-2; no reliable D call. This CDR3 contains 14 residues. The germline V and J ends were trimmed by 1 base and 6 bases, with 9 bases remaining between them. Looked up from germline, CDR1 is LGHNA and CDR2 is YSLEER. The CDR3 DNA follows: TGCGCCAGCAGCCAAGGGTCGGCACCCGGGGAGCTGTTTTTT. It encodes CASSQGSAPGELFF.

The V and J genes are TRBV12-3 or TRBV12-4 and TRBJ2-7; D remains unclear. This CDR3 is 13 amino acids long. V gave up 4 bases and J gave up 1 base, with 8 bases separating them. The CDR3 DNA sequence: TGTGCCAGCAGTTATGCTAGTTCCTACGAGCAGTACTTC. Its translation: CASSYASSYEQYF.

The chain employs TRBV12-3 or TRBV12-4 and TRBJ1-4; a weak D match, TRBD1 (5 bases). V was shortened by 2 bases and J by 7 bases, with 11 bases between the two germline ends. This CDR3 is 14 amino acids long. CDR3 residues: CASSLRGFSEKLFF. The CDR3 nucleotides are TGTGCCAGCAGTTTAAGGGGCTTCTCTGAAAAACTGTTTTTT.

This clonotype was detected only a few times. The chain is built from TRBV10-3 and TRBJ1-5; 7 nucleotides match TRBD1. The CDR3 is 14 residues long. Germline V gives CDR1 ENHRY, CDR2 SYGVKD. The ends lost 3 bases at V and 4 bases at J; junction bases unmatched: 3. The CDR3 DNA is TGTGCCATCAGTGATGGGACAGTGAATCAGCCCCAGCATTTT. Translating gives CAISDGTVNQPQHF.

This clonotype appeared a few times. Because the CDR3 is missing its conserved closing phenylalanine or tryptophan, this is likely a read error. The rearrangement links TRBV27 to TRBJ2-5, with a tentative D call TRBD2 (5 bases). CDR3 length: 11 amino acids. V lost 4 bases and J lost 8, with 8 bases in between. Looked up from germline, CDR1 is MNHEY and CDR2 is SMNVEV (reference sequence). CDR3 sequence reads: CASSSLVTQYI. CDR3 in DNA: TGTGCCAGCAGTTCACTAGTTACCCAGTACATC.

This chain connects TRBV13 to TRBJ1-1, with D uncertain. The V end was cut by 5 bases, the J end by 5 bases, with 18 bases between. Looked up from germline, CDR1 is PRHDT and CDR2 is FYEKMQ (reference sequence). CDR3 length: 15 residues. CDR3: CASSNPSRSGTEAFF. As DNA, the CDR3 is TGTGCCAGCAGCAACCCGTCCCGTTCGGGAACTGAAGCTTTCTTT.

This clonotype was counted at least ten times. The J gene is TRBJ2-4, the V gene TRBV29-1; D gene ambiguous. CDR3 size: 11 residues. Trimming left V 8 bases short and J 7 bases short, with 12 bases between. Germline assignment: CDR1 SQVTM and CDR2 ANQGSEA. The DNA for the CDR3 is TGCAGCCTAAAAGAGAGTAACATTCAGTACTTC. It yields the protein CSLKESNIQYF.

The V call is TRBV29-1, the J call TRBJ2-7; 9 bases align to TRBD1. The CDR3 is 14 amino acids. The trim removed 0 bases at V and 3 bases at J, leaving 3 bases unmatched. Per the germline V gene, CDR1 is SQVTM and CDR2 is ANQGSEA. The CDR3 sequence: CSVEDRTGDYEQYF. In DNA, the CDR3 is TGCAGCGTTGAAGATAGGACAGGGGACTACGAGCAGTACTTC.

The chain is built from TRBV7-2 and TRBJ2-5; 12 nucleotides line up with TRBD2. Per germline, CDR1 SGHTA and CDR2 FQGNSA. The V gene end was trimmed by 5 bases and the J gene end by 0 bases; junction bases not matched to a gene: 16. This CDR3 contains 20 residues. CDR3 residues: CASSVVPGTSGRPNQETQYF. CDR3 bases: TGTGCCAGCAGCGTGGTTCCCGGGACTAGCGGGCGACCAAACCAAGAGACCCAGTACTTC.

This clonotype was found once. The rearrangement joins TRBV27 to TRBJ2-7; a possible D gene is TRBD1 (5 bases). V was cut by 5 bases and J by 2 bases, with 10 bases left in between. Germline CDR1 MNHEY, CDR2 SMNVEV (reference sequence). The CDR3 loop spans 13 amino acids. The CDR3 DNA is TGTGCCAGCAGTCAACAGGCCCCCTACGAGCAGTACTTC. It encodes CASSQQAPYEQYF.

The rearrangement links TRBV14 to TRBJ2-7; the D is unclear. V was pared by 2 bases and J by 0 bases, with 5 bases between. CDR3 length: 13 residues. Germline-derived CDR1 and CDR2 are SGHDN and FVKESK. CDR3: CASSQQSSYEQYF. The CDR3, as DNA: TGTGCCAGCAGCCAACAAAGCTCCTACGAGCAGTACTTC.

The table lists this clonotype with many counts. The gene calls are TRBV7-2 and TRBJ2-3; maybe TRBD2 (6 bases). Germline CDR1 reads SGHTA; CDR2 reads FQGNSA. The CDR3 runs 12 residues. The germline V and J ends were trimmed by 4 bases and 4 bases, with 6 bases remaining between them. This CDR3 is CASSSGADTQYF. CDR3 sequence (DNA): TGTGCCAGCAGCTCGGGGGCAGATACGCAGTATTTT. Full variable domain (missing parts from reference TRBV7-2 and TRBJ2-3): GAGVSQSPSNKVTEKGKDVELRCDPISGHTALYWYRQSLGQGLEFLIYFQGNSAPDKSGLPSDRFSAERTGGSVSTLTIQRTQQEDSAVYLCASSSGADTQYFGPGTRLTVL.

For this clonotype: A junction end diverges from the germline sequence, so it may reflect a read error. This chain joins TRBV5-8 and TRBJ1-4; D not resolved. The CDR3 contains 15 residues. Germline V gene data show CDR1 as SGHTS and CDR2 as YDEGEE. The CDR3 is CASSKGDQSNEKLYF. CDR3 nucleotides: TGTGCCAGCAGCAAAGGAGATCAGAGCAATGAAAAACTGTATTTT.

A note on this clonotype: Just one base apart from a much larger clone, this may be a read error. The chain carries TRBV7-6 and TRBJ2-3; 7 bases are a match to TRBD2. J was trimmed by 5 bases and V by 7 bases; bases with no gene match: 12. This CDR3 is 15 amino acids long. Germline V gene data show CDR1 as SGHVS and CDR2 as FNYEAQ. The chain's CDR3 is CASNLAGEKGDTQYF. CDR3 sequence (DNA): TGTGCCAGCAACTTGGCGGGAGAAAAAGGAGATACGCAGTATTTT.

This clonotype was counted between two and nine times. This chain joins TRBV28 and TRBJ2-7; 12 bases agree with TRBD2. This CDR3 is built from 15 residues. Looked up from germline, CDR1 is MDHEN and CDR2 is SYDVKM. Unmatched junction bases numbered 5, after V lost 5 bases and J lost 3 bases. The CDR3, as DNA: TGTGCCAGCAGTAAGCTAGCGGGAGGGATCTACGAGCAGTACTTC. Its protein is CASSKLAGGIYEQYF. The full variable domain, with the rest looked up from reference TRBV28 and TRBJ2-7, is DVKVTQSSRYLVKRTGEKVFLECVQDMDHENMFWYRQDPGLGLRLIYFSYDVKMKEKGDIPEGYSVSREKKERFSLILESASTNQTSMYLCASSKLAGGIYEQYFGPGTRLTVT.

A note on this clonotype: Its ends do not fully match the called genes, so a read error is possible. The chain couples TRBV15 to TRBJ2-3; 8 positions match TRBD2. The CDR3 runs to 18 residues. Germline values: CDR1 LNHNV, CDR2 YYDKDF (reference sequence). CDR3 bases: TGTGCCACCGGCAGTATCCCCCTAGCGGGTCCTAGCACAGATACGCAGTATTTT. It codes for CATGSIPLAGPSTDTQYF.